This passage covers 13 T cell receptor beta chains from one sample sequenced in a study of blood T cell repertoires in COVID-19. Only in-frame clones appear in the TCRdb table, and some are missing; sequencing was by immunoSEQ multiplex PCR. This table has hundreds of thousands of clones, about nine tenths appearing once. The sequenced material came from PBMCs or T cells enriched from blood (not recorded which). Receptors were obtained from a man aged 40-55 years who had recovered from COVID-19.

This chain uses TRBV28 with TRBJ2-1; 8 nucleotides match TRBD1. Trimming cost V 3 bases and J 9 bases; bases outside gene matches: 10. Germline V gene sequence: CDR1 MDHEN, CDR2 SYDVKM. The CDR3 is 15 amino acids. CDR3 in amino acids: CASSLQGAIWGEQFF. The CDR3 region has the DNA TGTGCCAGCAGTTTGCAGGGGGCTATTTGGGGTGAGCAGTTCTTC.

The rearrangement joins TRBV30 to TRBJ1-2; 10 bases align to TRBD1. This CDR3 is 11 amino acids long. V shed 7 bases, J shed 8 bases, and the junction held 4 bases outside the gene matches. The germline V gene encodes CDR1 GTSNPN and CDR2 SVGIG (reference sequence). DNA of the CDR3: TGTGCCTCGGGACAGGGGAGCGGCTACACCTTC. Amino acids: CASGQGSGYTF.

In this sample, this clone turned up a few times. V and J are TRBV5-4 and TRBJ2-3, with D tentatively TRBD2 (6 bases). Germline CDR1 is SGHNT and CDR2 is YYREEE (reference sequence). The CDR3 runs 15 residues. The V end lost 0 bases, the J end lost 6 bases, and 14 bases lay between the germline ends. CDR3 in amino acids: CASSLGGDWFDTQYF. CDR3 nucleotides: TGTGCCAGCAGCTTGGGGGGGGATTGGTTTGATACGCAGTATTTT.

In this sample, this clone turned up a few times. Here the CDR3 reads CASSQDRGLRKLFF. The CDR3 DNA follows: TGTGCCAGCAGCCAGGACAGGGGGCTGAGAAAACTGTTTTTT. V usage is TRBV27 and J usage is TRBJ1-4; 11 bases fit TRBD1. Trimming removed 6 bases from V and 10 bases from J; junction bases left unmatched: 7. The CDR3 is made up of 14 amino acids. In germline, CDR1 is MNHEY, CDR2 SMNVEV (reference sequence).

As DNA, the CDR3 is TGTGCCAGCAGTTTACTCCCGTCTTCTAGGACTGAAGCTTTCTTT. It codes for CASSLLPSSRTEAFF. This chain links TRBV27 with TRBJ1-1; no clear D. Germline V gene lookup returns CDR1 MNHEY and CDR2 SMNVEV (reference sequence). V lost 2 bases and J lost 5, with 15 bases in between. The CDR3 runs to 15 residues.

The rearrangement joins TRBV10-1 to TRBJ1-2; 7 bases line up with TRBD1. Germline V gene data show CDR1 as WNHNN and CDR2 as SYGVQD (reference sequence). The trim removed 2 bases at V and 6 bases at J, leaving 6 bases unmatched. The CDR3 is made up of 14 amino acids. The CDR3 DNA reads TGCGCCAGCAGTGAGCCCGACAGGGAAGATGGCTACACCTTC. Amino acid sequence: CASSEPDREDGYTF.

The J gene is TRBJ2-3, the V gene TRBV27; a possible D gene is TRBD2 (6 bases). Germline-derived CDR1 and CDR2 are MNHEY and SMNVEV (reference sequence). CDR3 length: 16 residues. Trimming pared 3 bases from V and 3 bases from J, leaving 16 bases between. DNA of the CDR3: TGTGCCAGCAGTTTTGGGCGGGGTGTGGCTACAGATACGCAGTATTTT. It translates to CASSFGRGVATDTQYF.

The chain employs TRBV2 and TRBJ2-3; TRBD2 aligns across 9 bases. J was trimmed by 6 bases and V by 4 bases; bases with no gene match: 5. The length of the CDR3 is 14 residues. Germline lookup yields CDR1 SNHLY and CDR2 FYNNEI. CDR3: CASSGTSGGDTQYF. The CDR3 region has the DNA TGTGCCAGCAGTGGTACGAGCGGGGGGGATACGCAGTATTTT.

J is TRBJ1-6 and V is TRBV5-5; D gene unclear. CDR1 and CDR2 from the germline V gene are SGHKS and YYEKEE (reference sequence). V was trimmed by 1 base and J by 6 bases, leaving 8 bases between them. The CDR3 is 14 amino acids. The CDR3 is CASSLSLSNSPLHF. CDR3 DNA: TGTGCCAGCAGCTTGAGTCTATCTAATTCACCCCTCCACTTT.

This clone showed up just once. The chain recombines TRBV7-2 with TRBJ2-2; possible D gene TRBD1, 6 bases. Between the trimmed V and J ends, which lost 5 bases and 5 bases, there was a span of 12 bases. Germline assignment: CDR1 SGHTA and CDR2 FQGNSA. CDR3 length equals 14 residues. The CDR3 nucleotides read TGTGCCAGCAGCCCACAAACAGGGACCGGGGAGCTGTTTTTT. It specifies CASSPQTGTGELFF. The entire variable domain, with the rest obtained from reference TRBV7-2 and TRBJ2-2, is as follows: GAGVSQSPSNKVTEKGKDVELRCDPISGHTALYWYRQSLGQGLEFLIYFQGNSAPDKSGLPSDRFSAERTGGSVSTLTIQRTQQEDSAVYLCASSPQTGTGELFFGEGSRLTVL.

The rearrangement uses TRBV5-5 and TRBJ2-7; TRBD2 matches at 10 bases. Germline V lookup: CDR1 SGHKS, CDR2 YYEKEE (reference sequence). Trimming removed 2 bases from V and 1 base from J; junction bases left unmatched: 3. The CDR3 sequence is 15 residues long. The CDR3 DNA reads TGTGCCAGCAGCTTTGGGACTAGCGAATCCTACGAGCAGTACTTC. This codes for CASSFGTSESYEQYF. Full variable domain (missing parts from reference TRBV5-5 and TRBJ2-7): DAGVTQSPTHLIKTRGQQVTLRCSPISGHKSVSWYQQVLGQGPQFIFQYYEKEERGRGNFPDRFSARQFPNYSSELNVNALLLGDSALYLCASSFGTSESYEQYFGPGTRLTVT.

There are a few counts of this clone. The J gene is TRBJ2-7, the V gene TRBV15, with TRBD2 matching 9 bases. J gave up 4 bases and V 1 base, and 5 bases lay outside the gene matches. The CDR3 has 15 amino acids. Germline V CDR1 and CDR2: LNHNV, YYDKDF (reference sequence). The CDR3 nucleotides read TGTGCCACCAGCAGAGCAGGGCGGGGGGGATACGAGCAGTACTTC. Residues: CATSRAGRGGYEQYF.

The J gene is TRBJ2-3, the V gene TRBV5-4; 11 bases are a match to TRBD2. Germline CDR1 SGHNT, CDR2 YYREEE (reference sequence). The V and J ends lost 1 base and 9 bases, in that order; junction bases with no gene match: 7. The CDR3 loop spans 15 amino acids. The CDR3 bases are TGTGCCAGCAGCTTGTCAGGGACTAGCGGCACGACGCAGTATTTT. The encoded protein is CASSLSGTSGTTQYF. Drawing the rest from reference TRBV5-4 and TRBJ2-3, the complete variable domain is ETGVTQSPTHLIKTRGQQVTLRCSSQSGHNTVSWYQQALGQGPQFIFQYYREEENGRGNFPPRFSGLQFPNYSSELNVNALELDDSALYLCASSLSGTSGTTQYFGPGTRLTVL.